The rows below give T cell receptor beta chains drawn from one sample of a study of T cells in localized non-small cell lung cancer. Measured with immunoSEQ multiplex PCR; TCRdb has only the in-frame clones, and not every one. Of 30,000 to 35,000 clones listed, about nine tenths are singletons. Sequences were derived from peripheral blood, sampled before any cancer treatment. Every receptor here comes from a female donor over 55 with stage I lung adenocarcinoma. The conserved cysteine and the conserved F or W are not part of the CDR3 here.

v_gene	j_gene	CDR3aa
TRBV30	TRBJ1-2	AWSGIEVLYGYT
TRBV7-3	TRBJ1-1	ASSLGNGGSTEAF
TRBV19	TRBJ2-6	ASSKQSRAFSGANVLT
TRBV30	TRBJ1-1	AWRDGNTEAF
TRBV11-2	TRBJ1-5	ASSPSRGDQPQH
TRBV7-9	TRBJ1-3	ASSSSIIGVASGNTIY
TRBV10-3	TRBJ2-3	AISGPTSTDTQY
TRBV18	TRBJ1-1	ASSPPMGPGLSEAF
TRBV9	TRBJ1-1	ASSAMDLNTEAF
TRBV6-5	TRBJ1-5	ASSRTGGGNQPQH
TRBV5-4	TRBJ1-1	ASSLVASNSEAF
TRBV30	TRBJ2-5	AWTGRDREETQY
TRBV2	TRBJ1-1	ASTLGLSLEAF
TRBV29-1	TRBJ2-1	SVALRGKGSYNEQF
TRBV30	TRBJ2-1	AWSEQEGNEQF
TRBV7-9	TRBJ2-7	ASSLKQGDEQY
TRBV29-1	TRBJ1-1	SVEEFRQGAAEAF
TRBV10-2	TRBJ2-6	ASSESRETGANVLT
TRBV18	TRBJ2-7	ASSPPTVYEQY
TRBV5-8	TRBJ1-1	ASSIAGIRNTEAF
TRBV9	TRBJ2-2	ASTPSGDTGELF
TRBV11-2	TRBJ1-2	ASSLAGNYGYT
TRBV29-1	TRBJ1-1	SVEEGANTEAF
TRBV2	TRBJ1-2	ASSLGLYGYT
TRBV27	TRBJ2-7	ASRGNTGPLSEQY
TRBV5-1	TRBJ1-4	ASSLVGNGDEKLF
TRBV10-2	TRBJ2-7	ASSEYLTGLAASSYEQY
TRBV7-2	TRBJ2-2	ASSLMVSNTGELF
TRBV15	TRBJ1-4	ATSRDFNSNEKLF
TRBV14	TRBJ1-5	ASKTKTGQPQH
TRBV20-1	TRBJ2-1	SARDQTGLF
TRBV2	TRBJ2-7	ASSRQPGEYEQY
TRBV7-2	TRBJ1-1	ASSREGQGDTEAF
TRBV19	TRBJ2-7	ASGGTPGRRYEQY
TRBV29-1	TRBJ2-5	SVEATGNPSGTQY
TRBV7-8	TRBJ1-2	ASSLGREGGYT
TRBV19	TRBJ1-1	ASSIFGEAF
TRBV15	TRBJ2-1	ATSRDPGGVGSYNEQF
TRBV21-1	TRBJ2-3	ASSKGRASGGKDTQY
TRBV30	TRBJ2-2	AWSGAGGVGELF
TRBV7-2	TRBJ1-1	ASSLDLGHMNTEAF
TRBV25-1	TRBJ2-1	ASSEGLSYNEQF